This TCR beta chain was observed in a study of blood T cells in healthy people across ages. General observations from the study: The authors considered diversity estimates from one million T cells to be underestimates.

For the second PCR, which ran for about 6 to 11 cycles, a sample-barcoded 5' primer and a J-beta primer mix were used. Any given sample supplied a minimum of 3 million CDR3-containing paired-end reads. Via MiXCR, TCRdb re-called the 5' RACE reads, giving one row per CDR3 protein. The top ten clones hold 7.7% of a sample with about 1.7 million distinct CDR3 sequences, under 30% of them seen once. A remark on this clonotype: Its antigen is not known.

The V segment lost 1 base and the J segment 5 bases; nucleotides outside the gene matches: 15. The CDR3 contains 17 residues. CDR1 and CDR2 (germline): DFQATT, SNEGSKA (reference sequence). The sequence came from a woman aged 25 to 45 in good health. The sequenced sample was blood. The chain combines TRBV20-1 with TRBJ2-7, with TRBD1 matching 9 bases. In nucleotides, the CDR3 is TGCAGTGCTAGAGGTATACGGGGACAGGGTGTTCCGGACGAGCAGTACTTC. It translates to CSARGIRGQGVPDEQYF.